The present TCR beta chain was sequenced within a study of memory CD4+ T cells and cytomegalovirus serostatus. Clones were sequenced by immunoSEQ multiplex PCR, and TCRdb holds only the in-frame ones, with some missing. This table has around 53,000 clones, about four fifths appearing once. Germline values: CDR1 MDHEN, CDR2 SYDVKM. This CDR3 comprises 16 residues. Losses at the gene ends were 6 bases for V and 7 bases for J; bases not matched to a gene: 14. Single viable CD3+CD4+CD8-CD45RO+ cells were sorted as the memory CD4+ T cells. This chain links TRBV28 with TRBJ2-1, with 8 bases fitting TRBD2. The receptor comes from an adult in good health and CMV-seropositive. Material: memory CD4+ T cells from blood. Here the CDR3 DNA reads TGTGCCAGCAGCCCGACCGGGACTAGTATGCGTAATGAGCAGTTCTTC. It yields the protein CASSPTGTSMRNEQFF.